This T cell receptor beta chain was obtained from a study of blood T cell repertoires in COVID-19. Across the study: The origin of the acute and convalescent COVID-19 samples was the United States, Italy and Spain.

Germline CDR1 is SGDLS and CDR2 is YYNGEE. This CDR3 has 17 residues. The V gene end was trimmed by 3 bases and the J gene end by 0 bases; junction bases not matched to a gene: 10. Only in-frame clones appear in the TCRdb table, and some are missing; sequencing was by immunoSEQ multiplex PCR. The sample contains over 200,000 clones, more than 85% of which appear only once. This clone was seen a few times. The V gene is TRBV9, the J gene TRBJ2-5; 8 positions match TRBD2. Sequencing was performed on peripheral blood. The TCR was taken from a man in his forties or fifties with acute or convalescent COVID-19. The CDR3 nucleotides read TGTGCCAGCAGCGCTGGGGGAGCGGGAGACTACCAAGAGACCCAGTACTTC. Protein product: CASSAGGAGDYQETQYF.